The source of this T cell receptor (beta chain) is a study of T cell responses to AZD1222 COVID-19 vaccine. This CDR3 is built from 16 residues. The germline CDR1 and CDR2 sequences are SGHNT and YYREEE (reference sequence). The V segment lost 3 bases and the J segment 1 base; nucleotides outside the gene matches: 7. The data were produced by immunoSEQ multiplex PCR, yet TCRdb's version contains in-frame clones alone and is incomplete. The sample has around 170,000 clones; around 90% are singletons. Sequencing was performed on peripheral blood, taken on day 0 of AZD1222 vaccination. J is TRBJ1-2 and V is TRBV5-4; TRBD1 agrees at 9 bases. The TCR was taken from an adult in good health. The CDR3 sequence is CASSSAGGQGNYGYTF. The DNA of the CDR3 is TGTGCCAGCAGCTCGGCGGGGGGACAGGGTAACTATGGCTACACCTTC.